These 29 T cell receptor beta chains were all obtained from the same sample, sequenced in a study of pediatric ulcerative colitis. The data were produced by immunoSEQ multiplex PCR, yet TCRdb's version contains in-frame clones alone and is incomplete. This table has around 16,000 clones, roughly three quarters appearing once. One to two pinch biopsies were taken from the rectum during colonoscopy. The sequencing sample was made of gut tissue. The receptors derive from a boy younger than 18 who was a control in a study of pediatric ulcerative colitis.

The chain has TRBV6-6 and TRBJ2-3; TRBD2 might be the D (5 bases). This CDR3 region has 14 residues. V lost 5 bases to trimming and J lost 0 bases, with 9 bases between them. CDR1 and CDR2 (germline): MNHNY, SVGAGI (reference sequence). The CDR3 sequence is CASSPRTSTDTQYF. CDR3 nucleotide sequence: TGTGCCAGCAGTCCCCGGACTAGCACAGATACGCAGTATTTT.

The chain has TRBV5-6 and TRBJ2-5; possibly TRBD1 or TRBD2 for D (5 bases each). Trimming pared 2 bases from V and 0 bases from J, leaving 20 bases between. The CDR3 covers 18 residues. Germline CDR1 reads SGHDT; CDR2 reads YYEEEE. CDR3 nucleotide sequence: TGTGCCAGCAGCTTCATTCTGCTGAGGGACGCGTACCAAGAGACCCAGTACTTC. Its protein is CASSFILLRDAYQETQYF.

V is TRBV18 and J is TRBJ2-2; no clear D gene. Trimming removed 2 bases at V and 5 bases at J, with 6 bases between. CDR1 and CDR2 (germline): KGHSH, LQKENI. CDR3 size: 13 residues. The CDR3 protein is CASSPSQTGELFF. CDR3 DNA sequence: TGTGCCAGCTCACCATCCCAGACCGGGGAGCTGTTTTTT. Together with reference TRBV18 and TRBJ2-2, the CDR3 gives the full variable domain: NAGVMQNPRHLVRRRGQEARLRCSPMKGHSHVYWYRQLPEEGLKFMVYLQKENIIDESGMPKERFSAEFPKEGPSILRIQQVVRGDSAAYFCASSPSQTGELFFGEGSRLTVL.

The chain uses TRBV4-3 and TRBJ1-6; D unresolved. CDR1 and CDR2 (germline): LGHNA, YSLEER. The CDR3 covers 16 residues. Trimming took off 0 bases at V and 6 bases at J, with 12 bases between the two ends. The CDR3 region is CASSQDVVYLNSPLHF. For the CDR3, the DNA is TGCGCCAGCAGCCAAGATGTGGTTTACCTTAATTCACCCCTCCACTTT.

This clone was seen a single time. The V call is TRBV7-3, the J call TRBJ2-7; 8 bases map to TRBD2. This CDR3 is 13 amino acids long. The germline gives CDR1 SGHTA, CDR2 FQGTGA. J lost 7 bases, V lost 5 bases, and 7 bases had no gene match. The CDR3 DNA is TGTGCCAGCAGCCTTAGACTAGCGAGTGAGCAGTACTTC. Its translation: CASSLRLASEQYF.

J is TRBJ2-7 and V is TRBV6-9; D possibly corresponds to TRBD2 (5 bases). CDR3 length: 17 residues. V gave up 6 bases and J gave up 3 bases, with 24 bases separating them. Germline CDR1 reads MNHGY; CDR2 reads SVAAGI. CDR3 sequence: CASSLIDYTWINYEQYF. The CDR3 region has the DNA TGTGCCAGCAGCCTGATAGACTACACATGGATCAACTACGAGCAGTACTTC.

V is TRBV6-1 and J is TRBJ2-2, with D unclear. CDR3 length: 12 amino acids. CDR1 MNHNS and CDR2 SASEGT come from the germline V gene. Trimming removed 4 bases at V and 12 bases at J, with 12 bases between. Written as DNA, the CDR3 is TGTGCCAGCAGTGGCGGCGTAAGAAAGCTGTTTTTT. Translation gives CASSGGVRKLFF.

This clone was detected only a few times. V gene TRBV19 combines with J gene TRBJ2-4, with TRBD2 matching over 7 bases. The V segment lost 3 bases and the J segment 7 bases; nucleotides outside the gene matches: 12. Germline lookup yields CDR1 LNHDA and CDR2 SQIVND (reference sequence). The CDR3 contains 16 residues. CDR3 loop: CASSMEGLAAGNIQYF. CDR3 coding DNA: TGTGCCAGTAGTATGGAGGGGCTAGCGGCGGGGAACATTCAGTACTTC.

This clone was observed a few times. The genes are TRBV10-3 and TRBJ2-1, with 10 nucleotides matching TRBD2. Trimming took 3 bases from V and 7 from J; bases not matched to a gene: 9. Germline CDR1 and CDR2: ENHRY and SYGVKD. The CDR3 has 16 amino acids. Here the CDR3 reads CAISDPSGGAVNEQFF. DNA for the CDR3: TGTGCCATCAGTGATCCCAGCGGGGGGGCAGTAAATGAGCAGTTCTTC.

The genes are TRBV5-1 and TRBJ2-2; D not certain. The V and J ends lost 0 bases and 1 base respectively, with 4 bases between them. The CDR3 loop spans 14 amino acids. Germline V gene data show CDR1 as SGHRS and CDR2 as YFSETQ. The CDR3 sequence: CASSLGQNTGELFF. Here the CDR3 DNA reads TGCGCCAGCAGCTTGGGTCAGAACACCGGGGAGCTGTTTTTT.

This chain links TRBV6-1 with TRBJ1-2, with 10 bases aligning to TRBD1. The V segment lost 10 bases and the J segment 6 bases; nucleotides outside the gene matches: 11. CDR1 MNHNS and CDR2 SASEGT come from the germline V gene. The CDR3 runs 14 residues. The CDR3 nucleotides are TGTGCCACCGGGACAGGGGAAATTAAAGATGGCTACACCTTC. Its protein product is CATGTGEIKDGYTF.

This chain uses TRBV4-1 with TRBJ1-4; D remains ambiguous. The V gene's germline CDR1 is MGHRA and CDR2 YSYEKL. V lost 3 bases and J lost 4, with 12 bases in between. CDR3 size: 15 residues. The CDR3 loop reads CASSQEVRYNEKLFF. Here the CDR3 DNA reads TGCGCCAGCAGCCAGGAAGTGCGGTATAATGAAAAACTGTTTTTT.

The gene calls are TRBV18 and TRBJ1-1; no clear D gene. Germline V gene lookup returns CDR1 KGHSH and CDR2 LQKENI. The CDR3 is made up of 15 amino acids. V was cut by 0 bases and J by 0 bases, with 8 bases left in between. In DNA form, the CDR3 reads TGTGCCAGCTCACCACCGGGGTACCTGAACACTGAAGCTTTCTTT. Its translation: CASSPPGYLNTEAFF.

The sample holds a few counts of this clone. V is TRBV5-4 and J is TRBJ2-7, with D hard to call. CDR1 and CDR2 from the germline V gene are SGHNT and YYREEE (reference sequence). The length of the CDR3 is 16 residues. V lost 0 bases, J lost 2 bases, and 15 bases lay in between. For the CDR3, the DNA is TGTGCCAGCAGCTTGGGTCCCCAACAGTCCACCTACGAGCAGTACTTC. Translating gives CASSLGPQQSTYEQYF.

This clone was recorded a few times. V is TRBV2 and J is TRBJ2-7; 7 bases are shared with TRBD2. V gave up 6 bases and J gave up 0 bases; unmatched junction bases: 5. This CDR3 contains 14 residues. The germline V gene has CDR1 SNHLY and CDR2 FYNNEI. This CDR3 reads CASRSGTSSYEQYF. CDR3 nucleotide sequence: TGTGCCAGCAGGAGCGGGACGAGCTCCTACGAGCAGTACTTC.

The CDR3 sequence: CASSHNPGTGLDTQYF. Here the CDR3 DNA reads TGTGCCAGCAGCCACAATCCCGGGACAGGGTTGGATACGCAGTATTTT. The chain has TRBV11-1 and TRBJ2-3; TRBD1 agrees at 9 bases. Trimming at V came to 5 bases and at J to 6 bases, leaving 12 bases not matched to a gene. The germline CDR1 and CDR2 sequences are SGHAT and FQDESV (reference sequence). The CDR3 loop spans 16 amino acids. The variable domain in full, completed from reference TRBV11-1 and TRBJ2-3, reads EAEVAQSPRYKITEKSQAVAFWCDPISGHATLYWYRQILGQGPELLVQFQDESVVDDSQLPKDRFSAERLKGVDSTLKIQPAELGDSAMYLCASSHNPGTGLDTQYFGPGTRLTVL.

This chain uses TRBV11-2 with TRBJ2-7; TRBD2 aligns across 10 bases. CDR3 length: 14 residues. In germline, CDR1 is SGHAT, CDR2 FQNNGV. V lost 4 bases and J lost 0; bases outside the gene matches: 0. The CDR3 reads CASSSSGGSYEQYF. The CDR3 bases are TGTGCCAGCAGCTCTAGCGGGGGCTCCTACGAGCAGTACTTC.

This clone was counted only a few times. V usage is TRBV28 and J usage is TRBJ2-7; 11 bases line up with TRBD2. CDR3 length: 16 amino acids. CDR1 is MDHEN, CDR2 SYDVKM, per germline. After removal of 7 bases from V and 0 bases from J, the junction contained 8 bases not matched to a gene. CDR3 bases: TGTGCCAGCACCCTGCGGACTAGCGGGCTCTCCTACGAGCAGTACTTC. Translating gives CASTLRTSGLSYEQYF.

The genes are TRBV20-1 and TRBJ2-7; weak D call: TRBD1 (6 bases). CDR1 is DFQATT and CDR2 is SNEGSKA in the germline V gene (reference sequence). This CDR3 has 11 amino acids. The ends were cut back, 6 bases at V and 7 bases at J, with 13 bases in the middle. CDR3 sequence (DNA): TGCAGTGCGCCAGGGGATCGTGAGCAGTACTTC. It translates to CSAPGDREQYF.

This clone has a handful of counts. The chain couples TRBV7-2 to TRBJ1-2; no clear D. Germline CDR1 SGHTA, CDR2 FQGNSA. Trimming cost V 3 bases and J 4 bases, with 6 bases left between them. This CDR3 is 12 amino acids long. CDR3: CASSFSTYGYTF. CDR3 DNA: TGTGCCAGCAGCTTCTCGACCTATGGCTACACCTTC.

The CDR3 protein is CASSLGGRALLNEQFF. As DNA, the CDR3 is TGCGCCAGCAGCTTGGGGGGCAGAGCCCTACTAAATGAGCAGTTCTTC. The chain recombines TRBV5-1 with TRBJ2-1; possibly TRBD1 for D (5 bases). This CDR3 has 16 residues. V lost 0 bases to trimming and J lost 7 bases, with 17 bases between them. Germline CDR1 and CDR2: SGHRS and YFSETQ.

This chain uses TRBV18 with TRBJ1-5, with D possibly being TRBD1 (6 bases). The ends were cut back, 1 base at V and 1 base at J, with 8 bases in the middle. This CDR3 has 15 amino acids. Per germline, CDR1 KGHSH and CDR2 LQKENI. CDR3: CASSPRQESNQPQHF. The CDR3 nucleotides are TGTGCCAGCTCACCACGACAGGAGAGCAATCAGCCCCAGCATTTT.

This clone has only one observation. The V gene is TRBV11-2, the J gene TRBJ1-1; no reliable D call. The CDR3 is 13 amino acids. Trimming took off 6 bases at V and 3 bases at J, with 11 bases between the two ends. The V gene's germline CDR1 is SGHAT and CDR2 FQNNGV. CDR3: CASSTTEDTEAFF. CDR3 coding DNA: TGTGCCAGCAGTACAACAGAGGACACTGAAGCTTTCTTT.

This clone was detected only once. The CDR3 DNA reads TGTGCCAGCTCACCAATTAGAGACGCGGGAGGCAGTACCCAGTACTTC. Protein product: CASSPIRDAGGSTQYF. This chain links TRBV18 with TRBJ2-5; 8 bases agree with TRBD2. V lost 2 bases, J lost 8 bases, and 13 bases stayed unmatched. Germline loops: CDR1 KGHSH, CDR2 LQKENI. This CDR3 is built from 16 residues.

This sequence joins TRBV6-4 and TRBJ2-1; 8 nucleotides match TRBD1. Germline CDR1 MRHNA, CDR2 SNTAGT. CDR3 size: 14 residues. The V and J ends lost 9 bases and 8 bases, in that order; junction bases with no gene match: 12. CDR3 bases: TGTGCCAGTTCCTCACAGGGGGGCAGGGATGAGCAGTTCTTC. It is translated as CASSSQGGRDEQFF.

The V and J genes are TRBV5-6 and TRBJ1-2; no clear D. CDR1 is SGHDT and CDR2 is YYEEEE in the germline V gene. The CDR3 runs to 14 residues. V was trimmed by 4 bases and J by 2 bases, leaving 12 bases between them. CDR3 nucleotides: TGTGCCAGCAGCAACCTAGCGGGGAACTATGGCTACACCTTC. It specifies CASSNLAGNYGYTF.

The V gene is TRBV6-1, the J gene TRBJ2-7; 9 positions agree with TRBD1. V lost 3 bases to trimming and J lost 0 bases; unmatched junction nucleotides: 3. CDR3 size: 15 residues. In germline, CDR1 is MNHNS, CDR2 SASEGT. CDR3 in DNA: TGTGCCAGCAGTGATAGGGACAGGGACTCCTACGAGCAGTACTTC. It encodes CASSDRDRDSYEQYF.

The sample holds a few counts of this clone. The V call is TRBV11-2, the J call TRBJ1-2; D unresolved. Per the germline V gene, CDR1 is SGHAT and CDR2 is FQNNGV. The CDR3 consists of 15 residues. V was pared by 0 bases and J by 2 bases, with 10 bases between. CDR3: CASSLDGSGNYGYTF. CDR3 bases: TGTGCCAGCAGCTTAGATGGTTCTGGGAACTATGGCTACACCTTC.

The chain employs TRBV19 and TRBJ2-1, with D hard to call. CDR1 and CDR2 (germline): LNHDA, SQIVND (reference sequence). Trimming shortened V by 8 bases and J by 6 bases, and 8 bases separated the two germline ends. The length of the CDR3 is 11 residues. CDR3: CASGLFNEQFF. CDR3 nucleotide sequence: TGTGCCAGTGGGCTGTTCAATGAGCAGTTCTTC.